Listed below are T cell receptor beta chains from one sample, sequenced in a study of cytomegalovirus exposure and HLA in healthy donors. This table comes from immunoSEQ multiplex PCR, and its TCRdb copy is limited to in-frame clones, with some not included. Among over 150,000 clones listed, approximately 81% were seen once. Material for sequencing was PBMCs. These receptor sequences come from a boy aged 2 to 10 in good health and CMV-seronegative. Each CDR3 is given with its conserved first and last residue. D genes are given only for firm matches. Clone size is stated in some rows and not others, as once, few, many or a class when expanded.

j_gene	v_gene	d_gene	len	abundance	CDR3aa	CDR3nt
TRBJ2-7	TRBV25-1	TRBD1	14	-	CASRETGDVYEQYF	TGTGCCAGCAGGGAAACAGGGGATGTCTACGAGCAGTACTTC
TRBJ2-3	TRBV27	-	14	-	CASSFAGGTDTQYF	TGTGCCAGCAGTTTCGCAGGGGGCACAGATACGCAGTATTTT
TRBJ1-5	TRBV12-2	-	14	-	CGNGDFYSNQPQHF	TGTGGAAACGGGGACTTTTATAGCAATCAGCCCCAGCATTTT
TRBJ2-3	TRBV25-1	TRBD2	18	-	CASSQTSGRPFSTDTQYF	TGTGCCAGCAGTCAAACTAGCGGCCGTCCCTTTAGCACAGATACGCAGTATTTT
TRBJ2-7	TRBV5-1	-	17	-	CASSLGQVDINEAEQYF	TGCGCCAGCAGCTTGGGACAGGTGGATATTAATGAGGCCGAGCAGTACTTC
TRBJ1-5	TRBV7-9	-	13	-	CASSLGRAQPQHF	TGTGCCAGCAGCTTAGGGAGGGCTCAGCCCCAGCATTTT
TRBJ1-4	TRBV28	TRBD1	14	few	CASGSGQGNEKLFF	TGTGCCAGCGGCTCAGGACAGGGGAATGAAAAACTGTTTTTT
TRBJ1-3	TRBV10-2	TRBD1	14	-	CASSESDRVNTIYF	TGCGCCAGCAGTGAATCGGACAGGGTAAACACCATATATTTT
TRBJ2-7	TRBV29-1	TRBD2	12	-	CSVPAGEYEQYF	TGCAGCGTCCCCGCGGGGGAATACGAGCAGTACTTC
TRBJ1-4	TRBV5-1	TRBD1	15	-	CASSLAQGAPEKLFF	TGCGCCAGCAGCTTGGCACAGGGGGCGCCTGAAAAACTGTTTTTT
TRBJ1-2	TRBV28	TRBD1	13	-	CASTERGREGYTF	TGTGCCAGCACCGAGAGGGGGCGGGAAGGCTACACCTTC
TRBJ2-3	TRBV7-6	-	15	few	CASSSLGGHTDTQYF	TGTGCCAGCAGCTCACTCGGCGGGCACACAGATACGCAGTATTTT
TRBJ2-7	TRBV28	TRBD1	17	-	CASSLTPGTGSSYEQYF	TGTGCCAGCAGTCTAACGCCCGGGACAGGGTCCTCCTACGAGCAGTACTTC
TRBJ1-1	TRBV4-2	-	16	-	CASSQRSGDGNTEAFF	TGTGCCAGCAGCCAGCGGTCCGGCGACGGGAACACTGAAGCTTTCTTT
TRBJ1-2	TRBV20-1	-	11	-	CSARDLRNYTF	TGCAGTGCTAGAGATCTCAGGAATTACACCTTC
TRBJ2-5	TRBV7-7	TRBD2	19	-	CASSLGGTSGRAIRETQYF	TGTGCTAGCAGCTTAGGAGGGACTAGCGGGAGGGCCATTCGGGAGACCCAGTACTTC
TRBJ1-3	TRBV19	-	13	-	CASGQSSGNTIYF	TGTGCCAGTGGACAGAGCTCTGGAAACACCATATATTTT
TRBJ1-2	TRBV6-1	TRBD1	13	-	CASSDTGAYGYTF	TGTGCCAGCAGTGACACAGGGGCCTATGGCTACACCTTC
TRBJ1-2	TRBV19	TRBD1	13	-	CASSRQGAYGYTF	TGTGCCAGTTCGAGACAGGGGGCGTATGGCTACACCTTC
TRBJ2-7	TRBV13	TRBD2	15	-	CASSIGTSGAYEQYF	TGTGCCAGCAGCATTGGGACTAGCGGGGCCTACGAGCAGTACTTC
TRBJ2-5	TRBV28	-	13	-	CASSSDTQETQYF	TGTGCCAGCAGTTCCGACACCCAAGAGACCCAGTACTTC
TRBJ2-7	TRBV18	TRBD2	17	-	CASSPASGSLADYEQYF	TGTGCCAGCTCACCAGCTAGCGGGAGTCTTGCAGACTACGAGCAGTACTTC
TRBJ1-1	TRBV25-1	-	14	-	CASSFGGSRTEAFF	TGTGCCAGCAGTTTCGGGGGGTCGAGGACTGAAGCTTTCTTT
TRBJ1-2	TRBV10-1	-	14	-	CASSESGTSRGYAF	TGCGCCAGCAGTGAGTCGGGCACCTCTAGGGGCTACGCCTTC
TRBJ2-3	TRBV10-3	-	14	once	CAISEDLNTDTQYF	TGTGCCATCAGTGAGGACTTAAACACAGATACGCAGTATTTT
TRBJ2-4	TRBV7-9	-	16	-	CASSLRVGGDKNIQYF	TGTGCCAGCAGCTTAAGGGTAGGGGGAGATAAAAACATTCAGTACTTC
TRBJ2-1	TRBV9	-	16	once	CASSVTGSGRYNEQFF	TGTGCCAGCAGCGTTACAGGGTCAGGTCGCTACAATGAGCAGTTCTTC
TRBJ2-7	TRBV19	TRBD1	14	-	CASSIGTGGYEQYF	TGTGCCAGTAGTATAGGGACAGGGGGCTACGAGCAGTACTTC
TRBJ1-1	TRBV10-3	-	11	-	CAISDGEGTFF	TGTGCCATCAGTGATGGGGAGGGAACTTTCTTT
TRBJ2-1	TRBV7-8	TRBD2	17	-	CASSPRVAGYTYNEQFF	TGTGCCAGCAGCCCTCGGGTAGCGGGATACACCTACAATGAGCAGTTCTTC
TRBJ2-5	TRBV6-5	-	16	-	CASSYSHYRVQETQYF	TGTGCCAGCAGTTACTCCCATTACAGGGTCCAAGAGACCCAGTACTTC
TRBJ2-7	TRBV2	-	12	-	CASSSIRDEQYF	TGTGCCAGCAGTTCCATACGCGACGAGCAGTACTTC
TRBJ2-5	TRBV19	-	15	-	CASSIGRSSPKTQYF	TGTGCCAGTAGTATAGGTCGAAGTTCCCCTAAGACCCAGTACTTC
TRBJ2-2	TRBV28	TRBD2	17	few	CASYTLAGGPDTGELFF	TGTGCCAGCTACACATTAGCGGGAGGGCCCGACACCGGGGAGCTGTTTTTT
TRBJ2-1	TRBV7-2	TRBD1	15	-	CASSLRTGIYNEQFF	TGTGCCAGCAGCTTAAGGACAGGGATCTACAATGAGCAGTTCTTC
TRBJ2-7	TRBV7-2	TRBD2	15	-	CASSLAGTSGYEQYF	TGTGCCAGCAGCCTGGCGGGGACTAGCGGCTACGAGCAGTACTTC
TRBJ2-5	TRBV5-1	TRBD1	15	-	CASSLIGQGEETQYF	TGCGCCAGCAGCTTGATTGGACAGGGGGAGGAGACCCAGTACTTC
TRBJ2-3	TRBV9	-	16	-	CASSVAGTQSTDTQYF	TGTGCCAGCAGCGTGGCCGGGACTCAGAGTACAGATACGCAGTATTTT
TRBJ2-1	TRBV15	TRBD2	16	-	CATALVGGREYNEQFF	TGTGCCACCGCTCTTGTAGGCGGGAGGGAATACAATGAGCAGTTCTTC
TRBJ2-5	TRBV28	-	13	once	CATFHREMETQYF	TGTGCCACCTTCCACAGGGAGATGGAGACCCAGTACTTC
TRBJ2-7	TRBV30	TRBD2	17	few	CAWSRNLLAGGRYEQYF	TGTGCCTGGAGTCGAAATTTACTAGCGGGAGGGAGGTATGAGCAGTACTTC
TRBJ1-4	TRBV29-1	-	11	-	CSVVWGEKLFF	TGCAGCGTTGTTTGGGGCGAAAAACTGTTTTTT
TRBJ1-5	TRBV7-8	TRBD1	19	-	CASSSTGQGSGYRNQPQHF	TGTGCCAGCAGCTCGACGGGACAGGGGAGTGGATATCGGAATCAGCCCCAGCATTTT
TRBJ2-1	TRBV7-8	TRBD2	17	-	CASSLAPGLATYNEQFF	TGTGCCAGCAGCTTAGCTCCGGGACTAGCCACCTACAATGAGCAGTTCTTC
TRBJ1-2	TRBV4-1	TRBD1	18	-	CASSQGKARTGDVYGYTF	TGCGCCAGCAGCCAAGGGAAGGCTAGGACAGGGGACGTCTATGGCTACACCTTC
TRBJ2-7	TRBV19	-	14	-	CASSISYSSYEQYF	TGTGCCAGTAGTATTAGTTATAGCTCCTACGAGCAGTACTTC
TRBJ2-4	TRBV28	-	14	-	CASTSAGAKNIQYF	TGTGCCAGCACATCCGCGGGGGCCAAAAACATTCAGTACTTC
TRBJ1-1	TRBV6-5	TRBD1	15	once	CASSYSLSGGFEAFF	TGTGCCAGCAGTTACTCGCTTTCAGGGGGCTTTGAAGCTTTCTTT